A selection of T cell receptor beta chains follows, all from one sample in a study of T cell responses to AZD1222 COVID-19 vaccine. Profiling relied on immunoSEQ multiplex PCR, and the TCRdb table lists in-frame clones only, not all of them. The sample holds some 150,000 clones, 90% to 95% seen once. The source was peripheral blood, collected on day 0 of AZD1222 vaccination. Receptors were obtained from an adult in good health. Each CDR3 is given with its conserved first and last residue. Fields, in order: V gene, J gene, D gene, CDR3 protein. The D gene is left open where the match is weak.

TRBV28	TRBJ2-5	TRBD1	CASSGPGTGEETQYF
TRBV25-1	TRBJ1-6	TRBD1	CASSEGQGAFDSPLHF
TRBV5-1	TRBJ1-2	NA	CASSSGGGLNGYTF
TRBV18	TRBJ1-5	NA	CASSPSATYSNQPQHF
TRBV30	TRBJ2-2	NA	CAWSLPRLNTGELFF
TRBV12-3/TRBV12-4	TRBJ1-1	NA	CASSFWKLEAFF
TRBV11-2	TRBJ1-1	NA	CASLAGGSGLAFF
TRBV6-1	TRBJ1-2	TRBD1	CASSEDRNYGYTF
TRBV11-2	TRBJ2-7	TRBD2	CASSSGSIIYEQYF
TRBV6-5	TRBJ2-7	NA	CASSYSSGGTYEQYF